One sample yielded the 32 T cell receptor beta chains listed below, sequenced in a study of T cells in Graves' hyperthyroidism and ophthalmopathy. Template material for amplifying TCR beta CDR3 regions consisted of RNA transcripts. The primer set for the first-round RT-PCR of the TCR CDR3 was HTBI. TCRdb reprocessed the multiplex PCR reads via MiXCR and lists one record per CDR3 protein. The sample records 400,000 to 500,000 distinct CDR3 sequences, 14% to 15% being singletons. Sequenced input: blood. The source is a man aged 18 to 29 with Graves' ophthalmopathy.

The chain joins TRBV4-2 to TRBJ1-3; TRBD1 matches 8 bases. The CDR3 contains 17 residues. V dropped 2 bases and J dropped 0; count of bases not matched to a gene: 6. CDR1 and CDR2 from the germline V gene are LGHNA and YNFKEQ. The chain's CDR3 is CASSQHGQGVSGNTIYF. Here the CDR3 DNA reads TGTGCCAGCAGCCAACACGGACAGGGCGTCTCTGGAAACACCATATATTTT.

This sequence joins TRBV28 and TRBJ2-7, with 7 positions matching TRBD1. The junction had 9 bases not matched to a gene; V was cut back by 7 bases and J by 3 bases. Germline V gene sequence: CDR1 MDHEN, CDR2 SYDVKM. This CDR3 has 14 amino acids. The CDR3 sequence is CASTPDREFYEQYF. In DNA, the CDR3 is TGTGCCAGCACCCCCGACAGGGAATTCTACGAGCAGTACTTC.

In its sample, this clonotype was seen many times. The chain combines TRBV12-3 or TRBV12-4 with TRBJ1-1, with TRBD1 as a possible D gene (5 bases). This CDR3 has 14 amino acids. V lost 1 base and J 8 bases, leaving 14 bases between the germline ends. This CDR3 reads CASSLVPGSLEAFF. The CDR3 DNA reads TGTGCCAGCAGTTTAGTTCCAGGGAGTCTGGAAGCTTTCTTT.

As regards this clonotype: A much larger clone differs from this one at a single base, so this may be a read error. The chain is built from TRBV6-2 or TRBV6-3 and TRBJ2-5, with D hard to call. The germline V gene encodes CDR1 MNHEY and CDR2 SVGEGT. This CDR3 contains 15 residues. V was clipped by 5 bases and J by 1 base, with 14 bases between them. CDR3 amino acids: CASSNRAVIQETQYF. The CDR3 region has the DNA TGTGCCAGCAGTAACCGGGCAGTTATCCAAGAGACCCAGTACTTC.

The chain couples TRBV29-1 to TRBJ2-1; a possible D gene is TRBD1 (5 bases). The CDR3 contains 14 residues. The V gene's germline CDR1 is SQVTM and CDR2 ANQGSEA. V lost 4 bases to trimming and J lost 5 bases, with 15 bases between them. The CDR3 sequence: CSVAGRITDNEQFF. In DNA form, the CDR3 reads TGCAGCGTTGCAGGGCGAATTACTGACAATGAGCAGTTCTTC.

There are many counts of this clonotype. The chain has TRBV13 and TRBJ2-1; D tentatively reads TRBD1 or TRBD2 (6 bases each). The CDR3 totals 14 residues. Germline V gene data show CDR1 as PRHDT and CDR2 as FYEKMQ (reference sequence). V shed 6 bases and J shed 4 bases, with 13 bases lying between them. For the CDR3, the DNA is TGTGCCAGCAGTACCCTAGGGGGGTACAATGAGCAGTTCTTC. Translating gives CASSTLGGYNEQFF.

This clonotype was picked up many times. Here the CDR3 DNA reads TGCGCCAGCAGCTGGGCCGGGATAGCAGATACGCAGTATTTT. Translated: CASSWAGIADTQYF. The V call is TRBV5-1, the J call TRBJ2-3, with D possibly being TRBD2 (5 bases). The CDR3 contains 14 residues. With 3 bases removed from V and 4 bases from J, the gap between germline ends came to 12 bases. CDR1 and CDR2 from the germline V gene are SGHRS and YFSETQ.

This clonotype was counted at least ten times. The CDR3 DNA sequence: TGTGCCAGCAGCTTAAAGTGGGGGGCTAACTATGGCTACACCTTC. This codes for CASSLKWGANYGYTF. The chain has TRBV11-2 and TRBJ1-2; a weak D match, TRBD1 (5 bases). The CDR3 is made up of 15 amino acids. Germline V gene lookup returns CDR1 SGHAT and CDR2 FQNNGV. Trimming pared 2 bases from V and 0 bases from J, leaving 10 bases between.

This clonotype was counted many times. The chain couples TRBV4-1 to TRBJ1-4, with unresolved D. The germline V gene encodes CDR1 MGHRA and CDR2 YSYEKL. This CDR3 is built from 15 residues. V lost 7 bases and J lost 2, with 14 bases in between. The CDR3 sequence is CASTISLGTNEKLFF. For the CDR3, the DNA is TGCGCCAGCACCATATCGCTGGGGACTAATGAAAAACTGTTTTTT.

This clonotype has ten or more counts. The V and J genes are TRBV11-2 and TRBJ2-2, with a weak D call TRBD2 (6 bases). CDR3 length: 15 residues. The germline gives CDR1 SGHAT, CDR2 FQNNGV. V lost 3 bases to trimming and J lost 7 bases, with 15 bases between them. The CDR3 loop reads CASSFRAEGGGELFF. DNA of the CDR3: TGTGCCAGCAGCTTCCGGGCCGAGGGAGGCGGGGAGCTGTTTTTT.

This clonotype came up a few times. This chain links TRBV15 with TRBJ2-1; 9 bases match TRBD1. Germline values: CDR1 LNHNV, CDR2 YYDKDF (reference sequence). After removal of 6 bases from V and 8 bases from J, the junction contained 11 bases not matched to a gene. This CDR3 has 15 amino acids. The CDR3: CATSTSGTGIYEQFF. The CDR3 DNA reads TGTGCCACCAGTACTTCCGGGACAGGGATATATGAGCAGTTCTTC.

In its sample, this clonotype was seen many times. CDR3 nucleotide sequence: TGCAGCGTTGCCATGGGTAGTAGCTCCCAGCATTTT. This encodes CSVAMGSSSQHF. This sequence joins TRBV29-1 and TRBJ1-5, with D hard to call. Germline V lookup: CDR1 SQVTM, CDR2 ANQGSEA. V lost 4 bases to trimming and J lost 11 bases, with 15 bases between them. The CDR3 covers 12 residues.

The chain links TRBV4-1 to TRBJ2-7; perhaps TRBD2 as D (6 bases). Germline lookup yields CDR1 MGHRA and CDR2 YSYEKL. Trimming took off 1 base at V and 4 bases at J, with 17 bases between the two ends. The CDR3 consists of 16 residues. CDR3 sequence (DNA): TGCGCCAGCAGCCAAGGAAGCAGACGGGGGTCGTACGAGCAGTACTTC. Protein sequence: CASSQGSRRGSYEQYF.

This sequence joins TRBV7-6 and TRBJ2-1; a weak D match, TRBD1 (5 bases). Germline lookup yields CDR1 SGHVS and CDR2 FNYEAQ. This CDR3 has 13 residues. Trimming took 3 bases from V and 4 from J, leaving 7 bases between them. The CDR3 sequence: CASSFRQYNEQFF. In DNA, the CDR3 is TGTGCCAGCAGCTTTCGACAGTACAATGAGCAGTTCTTC.

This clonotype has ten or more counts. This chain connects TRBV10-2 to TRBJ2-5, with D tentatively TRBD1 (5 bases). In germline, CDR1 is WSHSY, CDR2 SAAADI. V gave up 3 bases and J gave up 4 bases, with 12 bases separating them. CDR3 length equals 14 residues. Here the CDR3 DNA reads TGCGCCAGCAGTGAACCAGGGCTGGGAGAGACCCAGTACTTC. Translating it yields CASSEPGLGETQYF.

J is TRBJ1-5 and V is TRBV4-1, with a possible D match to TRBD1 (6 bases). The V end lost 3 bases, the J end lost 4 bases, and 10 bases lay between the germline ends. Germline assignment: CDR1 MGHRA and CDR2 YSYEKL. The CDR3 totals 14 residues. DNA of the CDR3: TGCGCCAGCAGCCAGCGACAGGAAAATCAGCCCCAGCATTTT. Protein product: CASSQRQENQPQHF.

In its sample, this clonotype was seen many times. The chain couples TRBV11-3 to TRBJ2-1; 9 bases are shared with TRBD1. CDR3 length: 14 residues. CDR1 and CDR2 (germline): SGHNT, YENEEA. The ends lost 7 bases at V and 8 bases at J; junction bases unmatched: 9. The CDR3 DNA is TGTGCCAGCACCCCCGGGACAGGGTACCATGAGCAGTTCTTC. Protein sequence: CASTPGTGYHEQFF.

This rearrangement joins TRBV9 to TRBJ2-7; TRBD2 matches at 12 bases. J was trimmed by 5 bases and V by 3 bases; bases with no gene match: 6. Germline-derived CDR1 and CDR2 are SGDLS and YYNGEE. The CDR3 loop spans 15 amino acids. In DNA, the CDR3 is TGTGCCAGCAGCGAGACTAGCGGGGGAGTGGACGAGCAGTACTTC. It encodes CASSETSGGVDEQYF.

CDR3 bases: TGTGCCAGCAGCCAAGGTCAATTAGGACTCGCCGGGGCCAACGTCCTGACTTTC. Amino acid sequence: CASSQGQLGLAGANVLTF. This rearrangement joins TRBV3-1 to TRBJ2-6; possible D gene TRBD2, 5 bases. Per the germline V gene, CDR1 is LGHDT and CDR2 is YNNKEL (reference sequence). The CDR3 loop spans 18 amino acids. V was trimmed by 1 base and J by 4 bases, leaving 17 bases between them.

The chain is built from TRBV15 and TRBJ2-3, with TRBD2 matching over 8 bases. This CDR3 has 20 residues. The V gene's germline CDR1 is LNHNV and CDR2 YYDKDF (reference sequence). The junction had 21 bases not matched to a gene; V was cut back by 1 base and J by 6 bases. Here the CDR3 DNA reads TGTGCCACCAGCAGAGTTCCAGGGCGGGGGCTAGCGGGCCCCGCGGATACGCAGTATTTT. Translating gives CATSRVPGRGLAGPADTQYF. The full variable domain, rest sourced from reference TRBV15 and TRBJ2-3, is DAMVIQNPRYQVTQFGKPVTLSCSQTLNHNVMYWYQQKSSQAPKLLFHYYDKDFNNEADTPDNFQSRRPNTSFCFLDIRSPGLGDTAMYLCATSRVPGRGLAGPADTQYFGPGTRLTVL.

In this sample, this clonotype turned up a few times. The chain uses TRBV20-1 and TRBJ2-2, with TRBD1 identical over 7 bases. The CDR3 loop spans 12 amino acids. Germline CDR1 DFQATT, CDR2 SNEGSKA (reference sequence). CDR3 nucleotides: TGCAGCTCAGGGGGAACCACCGGGGAGCTGTTTTTT. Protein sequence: CSSGGTTGELFF.

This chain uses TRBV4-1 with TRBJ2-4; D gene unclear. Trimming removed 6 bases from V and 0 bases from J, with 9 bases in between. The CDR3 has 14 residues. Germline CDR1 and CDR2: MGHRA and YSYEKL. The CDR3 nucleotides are TGCGCCAGCAGTGATCCCTTAGCCAAAAACATTCAGTACTTC. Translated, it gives CASSDPLAKNIQYF.

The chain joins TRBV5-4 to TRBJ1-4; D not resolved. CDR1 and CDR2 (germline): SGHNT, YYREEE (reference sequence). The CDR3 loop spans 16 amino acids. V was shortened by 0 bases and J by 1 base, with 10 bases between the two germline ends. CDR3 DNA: TGTGCCAGCAGCTTGGGGGGTTTCCTAACTAATGAAAAACTGTTTTTT. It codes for CASSLGGFLTNEKLFF.

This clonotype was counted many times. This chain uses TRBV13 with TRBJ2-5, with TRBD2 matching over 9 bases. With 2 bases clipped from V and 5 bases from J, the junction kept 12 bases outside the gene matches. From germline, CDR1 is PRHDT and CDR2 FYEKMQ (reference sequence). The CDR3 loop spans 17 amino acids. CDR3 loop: CASSLSRGGELVETQYF. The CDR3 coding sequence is TGTGCCAGCAGCTTATCCCGCGGGGGGGAACTCGTGGAGACCCAGTACTTC. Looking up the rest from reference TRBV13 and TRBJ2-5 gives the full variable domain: AAGVIQSPRHLIKEKRETATLKCYPIPRHDTVYWYQQGPGQDPQFLISFYEKMQSDKGSIPDRFSAQQFSDYHSELNMSSLELGDSALYFCASSLSRGGELVETQYFGPGTRLLVL.

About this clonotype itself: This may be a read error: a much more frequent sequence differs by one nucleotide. CDR3 sequence (DNA): TGCGCCAGCCACGACGGTTCGGAGACCCAGTTCTTC. It translates to CASHDGSETQFF. The chain uses TRBV10-2 and TRBJ2-1; D is uncertain. Germline values: CDR1 WSHSY, CDR2 SAAADI. The CDR3 extends over 12 amino acids. V shed 8 bases and J shed 13 bases, with 18 bases lying between them.

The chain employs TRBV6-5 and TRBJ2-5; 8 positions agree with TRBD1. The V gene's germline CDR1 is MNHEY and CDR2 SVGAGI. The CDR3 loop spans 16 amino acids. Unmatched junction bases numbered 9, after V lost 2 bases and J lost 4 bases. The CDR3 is CASSYGLWTGPETQYF. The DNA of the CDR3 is TGTGCCAGCAGTTACGGCCTATGGACAGGGCCAGAGACCCAGTACTTC.

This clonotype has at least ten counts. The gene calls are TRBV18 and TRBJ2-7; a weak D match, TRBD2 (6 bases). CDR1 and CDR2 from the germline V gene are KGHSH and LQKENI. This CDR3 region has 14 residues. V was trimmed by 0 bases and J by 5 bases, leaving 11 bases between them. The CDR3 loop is CASSPPLTSHEQYF. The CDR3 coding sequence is TGTGCCAGCTCACCACCGTTGACTAGTCACGAGCAGTACTTC.

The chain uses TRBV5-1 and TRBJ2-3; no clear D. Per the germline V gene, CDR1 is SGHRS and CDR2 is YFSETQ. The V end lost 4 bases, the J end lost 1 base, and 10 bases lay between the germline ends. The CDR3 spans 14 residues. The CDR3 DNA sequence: TGCGCCAGCAGCCCCGGGTCAGGCACAGATACGCAGTATTTT. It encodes CASSPGSGTDTQYF.

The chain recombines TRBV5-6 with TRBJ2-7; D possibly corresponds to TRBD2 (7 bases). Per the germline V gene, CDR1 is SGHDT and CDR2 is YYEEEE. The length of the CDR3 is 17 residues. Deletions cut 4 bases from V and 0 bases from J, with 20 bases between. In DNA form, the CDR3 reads TGTGCCAGCAGCCGGGGGGCTCGGAATCCGATCTCCTACGAGCAGTACTTC. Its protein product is CASSRGARNPISYEQYF.

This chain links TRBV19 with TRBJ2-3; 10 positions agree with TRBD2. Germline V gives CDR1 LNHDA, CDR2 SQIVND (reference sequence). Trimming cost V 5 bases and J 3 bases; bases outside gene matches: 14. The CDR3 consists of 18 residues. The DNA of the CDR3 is TGTGCCAGTAGTGCTACGGTGTGGGCTAGCGGGAGTACAGATACGCAGTATTTT. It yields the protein CASSATVWASGSTDTQYF.

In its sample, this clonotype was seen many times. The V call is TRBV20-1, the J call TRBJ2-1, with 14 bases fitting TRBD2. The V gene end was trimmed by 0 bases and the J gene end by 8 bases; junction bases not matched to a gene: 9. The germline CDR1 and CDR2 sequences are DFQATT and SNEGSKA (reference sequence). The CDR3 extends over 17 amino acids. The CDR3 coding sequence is TGCAGTGCTAGAGACCCCATAGGACTAGCGGGAGGCTATGAGCAGTTCTTC. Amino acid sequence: CSARDPIGLAGGYEQFF.

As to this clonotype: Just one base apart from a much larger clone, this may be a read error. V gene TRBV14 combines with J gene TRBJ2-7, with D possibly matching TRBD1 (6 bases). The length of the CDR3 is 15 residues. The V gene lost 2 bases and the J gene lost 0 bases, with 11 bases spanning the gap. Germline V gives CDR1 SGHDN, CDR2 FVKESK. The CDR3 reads CASSQRQVNSYEQYF. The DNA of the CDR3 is TGTGCCAGCAGCCAAAGACAGGTTAACTCCTACGAGCAGTACTTC. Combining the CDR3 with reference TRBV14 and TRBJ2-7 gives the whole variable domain EAGVTQFPSHSVIEKGQTVTLRCDPISGHDNLYWYRRVMGKEIKFLLHFVKESKQDESGMPNNRFLAERTGGTYSTLKVQPAELEDSGVYFCASSQRQVNSYEQYFGPGTRLTVT.